The 21 T cell receptor beta chains presented below share a single source sample, sequenced in a study of control samples from healthy donors and cancer patients. Produced via immunoSEQ multiplex PCR; TCRdb's table is partial and in-frame only. The data contain over 150,000 clones, roughly 94% of them singletons. Sequencing was done on a sample of PBMCs. The receptors here all came from a man between 60 and 75 years old with colorectal cancer.

The chain combines TRBV5-8 with TRBJ2-1, with a possible D match to TRBD2 (6 bases). Trimming cost V 3 bases and J 0 bases, with 10 bases left between them. CDR1 and CDR2 from the germline V gene are SGHTS and YDEGEE. This CDR3 region has 15 residues. In DNA, the CDR3 is TGTGCCAGCAGCTGGGACTCCTCCTCCTACAATGAGCAGTTCTTC. Residues: CASSWDSSSYNEQFF.

The chain uses TRBV29-1 and TRBJ1-5; TRBD1 aligns across 9 bases. This CDR3 contains 14 residues. V shed 6 bases and J 1 base; nucleotides not matched to a gene: 4. Per the germline V gene, CDR1 is SQVTM and CDR2 is ANQGSEA. The CDR3 protein is CSVATGGSNQPQHF. For the CDR3, the DNA is TGCAGCGTGGCGACAGGGGGAAGCAATCAGCCCCAGCATTTT.

The gene calls are TRBV20-1 and TRBJ2-5; TRBD1 aligns across 8 bases. Trimming at V came to 7 bases and at J to 4 bases, leaving 2 bases not matched to a gene. This CDR3 spans 11 amino acids. Germline CDR1 and CDR2: DFQATT and SNEGSKA (reference sequence). Written as DNA, the CDR3 is TGCAGTGGAACAGGGGGAGAGACCCAGTACTTC. It encodes CSGTGGETQYF.

This clone is a singleton in its sample. The chain links TRBV11-1 to TRBJ2-5; D uncertain. Germline loops: CDR1 SGHAT, CDR2 FQDESV (reference sequence). The CDR3 is made up of 13 amino acids. Between the trimmed V and J ends, which lost 5 bases and 3 bases, there was a span of 10 bases. The CDR3 sequence: CASSIQVEETQYF. CDR3 sequence (DNA): TGTGCCAGCAGCATCCAGGTTGAAGAGACCCAGTACTTC.

The chain uses TRBV24-1 and TRBJ2-3, with unresolved D. Germline V lookup: CDR1 KGHDR, CDR2 SFDVKD. CDR3 length: 13 residues. With 2 bases removed from V and 4 bases from J, the gap between germline ends came to 6 bases. DNA of the CDR3: TGTGCCACCAGTGATTCCCTAGCAGATACGCAGTATTTT. It codes for CATSDSLADTQYF.

The chain is built from TRBV6-2 or TRBV6-3 and TRBJ1-5; unclear D gene. CDR3 size: 17 residues. V dropped 4 bases and J dropped 2 bases, with 18 bases sitting between them. In germline, CDR1 is MNHEY, CDR2 SVGEGT. The CDR3 sequence: CASSSYGPNRGNQPQHF. CDR3 nucleotides: TGTGCCAGCAGTTCCTACGGGCCCAATCGTGGCAATCAGCCCCAGCATTTT.

The chain joins TRBV19 to TRBJ2-3, with 7 bases fitting TRBD1. This CDR3 is 17 amino acids long. V was clipped by 0 bases and J by 2 bases; unmatched bases: 8. CDR1 and CDR2 (germline): LNHDA, SQIVND (reference sequence). CDR3 sequence: CASSIDLMGQSTDTQYF. In nucleotides, the CDR3 is TGTGCCAGTAGTATAGATCTCATGGGACAGTCCACAGATACGCAGTATTTT.

The chain combines TRBV6-4 with TRBJ2-1; either TRBD1 or TRBD2 may fit D (6 bases each). The germline gives CDR1 MRHNA, CDR2 SNTAGT. The CDR3 sequence is 15 residues long. Trimming shortened V by 1 base and J by 12 bases, and 19 bases separated the two germline ends. CDR3 DNA: TGTGCCAGCAGTGACTGGGGGGCCTCCAGTTCCGGGCAGTTCTTC. Residues: CASSDWGASSSGQFF.

The rearrangement uses TRBV6-6 and TRBJ1-1; D unresolved. CDR1 and CDR2 from the germline V gene are MNHNY and SVGAGI (reference sequence). The CDR3 spans 10 residues. V dropped 2 bases and J dropped 8 bases, with 3 bases sitting between them. The CDR3 DNA reads as TGTGCCAGCAGTTACGGGGAAGCTTTCTTT. Translation: CASSYGEAFF.

The J gene is TRBJ1-5, the V gene TRBV2; D is unclear. Deletions cut 2 bases from V and 2 bases from J, with 7 bases between. Germline CDR1 reads SNHLY; CDR2 reads FYNNEI. The CDR3 runs 14 residues. CDR3 sequence reads: CASSEIGGNQPQHF. CDR3 DNA sequence: TGTGCCAGCAGTGAAATCGGCGGCAATCAGCCCCAGCATTTT.

The genes are TRBV28 and TRBJ1-1; no clear D. Germline V gives CDR1 MDHEN, CDR2 SYDVKM. Between the trimmed V and J ends, which lost 5 bases and 3 bases, there was a span of 13 bases. The CDR3 length is 14 residues. CDR3 sequence reads: CASSARVVYTEAFF. As DNA, the CDR3 is TGTGCCAGCAGTGCGAGGGTTGTGTACACTGAAGCTTTCTTT.

V gene TRBV4-3 combines with J gene TRBJ1-5; TRBD1 aligns across 9 bases. CDR3 length equals 17 residues. The J segment lost 4 bases and the V segment lost 2 bases, leaving 9 bases of the junction unmatched. Germline CDR1 LGHNA, CDR2 YSLEER. The CDR3 is CASSQTPRGTGNQPQHF. CDR3 nucleotide sequence: TGCGCCAGCAGCCAAACGCCCCGAGGGACAGGGAATCAGCCCCAGCATTTT.

The J gene is TRBJ1-6, the V gene TRBV5-6; no definite D call. Per the germline V gene, CDR1 is SGHDT and CDR2 is YYEEEE. The CDR3 has 16 amino acids. Trimming stripped 0 bases from V and 0 bases from J, with 7 bases between. CDR3 DNA sequence: TGTGCCAGCAGCTTGGAGACCGGCTCCTATAATTCACCCCTCCACTTT. It translates to CASSLETGSYNSPLHF.

This chain uses TRBV19 with TRBJ2-7; tentative D call: TRBD1 (5 bases). Germline assignment: CDR1 LNHDA and CDR2 SQIVND (reference sequence). The CDR3 covers 13 residues. V lost 4 bases to trimming and J lost 3 bases, with 10 bases between them. The CDR3 DNA reads as TGTGCCAGTAGTAGCGGACAAAACTACGAGCAGTACTTC. Protein: CASSSGQNYEQYF.

The genes are TRBV3-1 (or the pseudogene TRBV3-2) and TRBJ2-3; TRBD2 matches at 9 bases. Germline trimming cut 4 bases from V and 2 bases from J; bases unmatched to any gene: 4. The CDR3 extends over 15 amino acids. Germline V gene sequence: CDR1 LGHDT, CDR2 YNNKEL (reference sequence). The chain's CDR3 is CASSPTSGHTDTQYF. The CDR3, as DNA: TGTGCCAGCAGCCCAACTAGCGGGCACACAGATACGCAGTATTTT.

This chain uses TRBV12-3 or TRBV12-4 with TRBJ2-1; 9 bases fit TRBD1. CDR3 length: 13 residues. Trimming at V came to 6 bases and at J to 5 bases, leaving 2 bases not matched to a gene. The CDR3 DNA reads TGTGCCAGCAGGGGGACAGGGAACAATGAGCAGTTCTTC. It yields the protein CASRGTGNNEQFF.

This clone was observed once. The V gene is TRBV5-1, the J gene TRBJ2-7; TRBD2 agrees at 14 bases. V shed 4 bases, J shed 3 bases, and the junction held 12 bases outside the gene matches. This CDR3 is built from 18 residues. The germline CDR1 and CDR2 sequences are SGHRS and YFSETQ. The CDR3 protein is CASSQGLAGDLGGYEQYF. The CDR3 DNA reads TGCGCCAGCAGCCAGGGACTAGCGGGGGACCTCGGGGGCTACGAGCAGTACTTC.

A remark on this clone: Other DNA sequences in this specimen translate into the identical CDR3. The genes are TRBV7-9 and TRBJ2-1; 8 bases fit TRBD2. Germline loops: CDR1 SEHNR, CDR2 FQNEAQ (reference sequence). The CDR3 covers 17 residues. Trimming took 1 base from V and 6 from J; bases not matched to a gene: 11. The CDR3 protein is CASSLVGRAGGGNEQFF. CDR3 nucleotides: TGTGCCAGCAGCTTAGTAGGTCGGGCGGGGGGTGGCAATGAGCAGTTCTTC.

The V call is TRBV15, the J call TRBJ2-7, with unresolved D. Looked up from germline, CDR1 is LNHNV and CDR2 is YYDKDF (reference sequence). The CDR3 loop spans 14 amino acids. V lost 5 bases to trimming and J lost 3 bases, with 14 bases between them. The CDR3 loop reads CATSGDLANYEQYF. For the CDR3, the DNA is TGTGCCACCAGCGGCGACTTAGCCAACTACGAGCAGTACTTC.

The chain recombines TRBV6-2 or TRBV6-3 with TRBJ1-5; 9 nucleotides match TRBD1. V was clipped by 5 bases and J by 1 base; unmatched bases: 9. CDR1 is MNHEY, CDR2 SVGEGT, per germline. The CDR3 extends over 17 amino acids. This CDR3 is CASSHRGRGLSNQPQHF. The CDR3 nucleotides are TGTGCCAGCAGTCACAGGGGGCGAGGATTGAGCAATCAGCCCCAGCATTTT.

The V and J genes are TRBV10-3 and TRBJ1-2; no clear D. The germline CDR1 and CDR2 sequences are ENHRY and SYGVKD. The CDR3 length is 16 residues. Trimming removed 0 bases at V and 2 bases at J, with 13 bases between. CDR3 protein: CAISESPSVTNYGYTF. As DNA, the CDR3 is TGTGCCATCAGTGAGTCGCCATCGGTGACGAACTATGGCTACACCTTC.